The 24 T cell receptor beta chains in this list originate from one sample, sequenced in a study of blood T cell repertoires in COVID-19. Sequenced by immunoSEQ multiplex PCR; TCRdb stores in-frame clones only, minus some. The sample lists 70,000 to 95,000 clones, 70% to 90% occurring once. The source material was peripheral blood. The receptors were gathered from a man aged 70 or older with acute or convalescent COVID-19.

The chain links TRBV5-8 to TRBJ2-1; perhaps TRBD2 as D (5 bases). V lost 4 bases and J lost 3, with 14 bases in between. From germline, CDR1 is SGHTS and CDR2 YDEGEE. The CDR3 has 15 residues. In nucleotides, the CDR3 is TGTGCCAGCAGCCGCCCCCGGACTTTCTACAATGAGCAGTTCTTC. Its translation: CASSRPRTFYNEQFF.

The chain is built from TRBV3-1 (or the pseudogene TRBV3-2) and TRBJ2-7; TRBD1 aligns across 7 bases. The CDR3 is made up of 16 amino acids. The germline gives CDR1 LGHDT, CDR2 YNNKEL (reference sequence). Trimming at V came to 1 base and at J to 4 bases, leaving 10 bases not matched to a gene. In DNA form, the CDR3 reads TGTGCCAGCAGCCAAGCCCCGCCAGGGGGTAGTTACGAGCAGTACTTC. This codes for CASSQAPPGGSYEQYF.

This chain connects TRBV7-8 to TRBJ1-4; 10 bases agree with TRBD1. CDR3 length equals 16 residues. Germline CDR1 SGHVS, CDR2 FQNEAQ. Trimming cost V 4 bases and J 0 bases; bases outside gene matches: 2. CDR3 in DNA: TGTGCCAGCAGCTACGGACAGGGGGCAACTAATGAAAAACTGTTTTTT. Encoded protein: CASSYGQGATNEKLFF. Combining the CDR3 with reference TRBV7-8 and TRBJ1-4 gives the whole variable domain GAGVSQSPRYKVAKRGQDVALRCDPISGHVSLFWYQQALGQGPEFLTYFQNEAQLDKSGLPSDRFFAERPEGSVSTLKIQRTQQEDSAVYLCASSYGQGATNEKLFFGSGTQLSVL.

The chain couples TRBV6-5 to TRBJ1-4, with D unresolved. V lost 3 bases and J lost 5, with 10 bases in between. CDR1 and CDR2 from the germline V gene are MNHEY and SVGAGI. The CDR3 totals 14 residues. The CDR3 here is CASSYRRPNEKLFF. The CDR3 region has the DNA TGTGCCAGCAGTTATCGGCGGCCCAATGAAAAACTGTTTTTT.

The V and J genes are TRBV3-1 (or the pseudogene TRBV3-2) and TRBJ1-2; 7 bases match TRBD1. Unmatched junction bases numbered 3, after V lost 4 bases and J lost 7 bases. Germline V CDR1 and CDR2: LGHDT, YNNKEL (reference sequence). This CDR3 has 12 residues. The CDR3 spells CASSRQGRGYTF. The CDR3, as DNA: TGTGCCAGCAGCCGACAGGGTCGTGGCTACACCTTC.

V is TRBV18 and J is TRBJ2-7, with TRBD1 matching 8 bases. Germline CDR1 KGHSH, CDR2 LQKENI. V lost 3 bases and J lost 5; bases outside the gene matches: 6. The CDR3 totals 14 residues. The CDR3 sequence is CASSPGQGIDEQYF. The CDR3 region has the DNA TGTGCCAGCTCACCCGGACAGGGTATCGACGAGCAGTACTTC.

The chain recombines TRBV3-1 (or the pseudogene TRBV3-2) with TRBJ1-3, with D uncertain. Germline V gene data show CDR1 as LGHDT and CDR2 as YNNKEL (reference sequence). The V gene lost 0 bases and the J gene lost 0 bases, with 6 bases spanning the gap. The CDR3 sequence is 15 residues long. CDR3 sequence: CASSQDLRSGNTIYF. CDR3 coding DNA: TGTGCCAGCAGCCAAGATCTGCGCTCTGGAAACACCATATATTTT.

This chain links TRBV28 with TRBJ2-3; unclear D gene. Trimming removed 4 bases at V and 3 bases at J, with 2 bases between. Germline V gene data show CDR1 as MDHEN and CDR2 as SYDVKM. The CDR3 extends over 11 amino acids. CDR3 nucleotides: TGTGCCAGCAGTTCGACAGATACGCAGTATTTT. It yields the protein CASSSTDTQYF. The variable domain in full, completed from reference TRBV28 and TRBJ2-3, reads DVKVTQSSRYLVKRTGEKVFLECVQDMDHENMFWYRQDPGLGLRLIYFSYDVKMKEKGDIPEGYSVSREKKERFSLILESASTNQTSMYLCASSSTDTQYFGPGTRLTVL.

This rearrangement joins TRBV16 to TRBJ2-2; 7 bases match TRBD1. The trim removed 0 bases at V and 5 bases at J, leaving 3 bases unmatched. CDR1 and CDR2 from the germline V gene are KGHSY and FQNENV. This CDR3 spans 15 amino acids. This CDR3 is CASSQSSGGTGELFF. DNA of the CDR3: TGTGCCAGCAGCCAATCCTCAGGGGGAACCGGGGAGCTGTTTTTT.

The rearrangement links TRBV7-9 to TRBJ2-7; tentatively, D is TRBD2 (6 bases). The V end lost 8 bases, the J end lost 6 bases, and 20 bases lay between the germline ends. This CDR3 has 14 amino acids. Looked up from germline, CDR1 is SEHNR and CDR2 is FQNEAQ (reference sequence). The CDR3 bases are TGTGCCAGCCAGCGGGCTACCCAAAGGGGCGAGCAGTACTTC. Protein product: CASQRATQRGEQYF.

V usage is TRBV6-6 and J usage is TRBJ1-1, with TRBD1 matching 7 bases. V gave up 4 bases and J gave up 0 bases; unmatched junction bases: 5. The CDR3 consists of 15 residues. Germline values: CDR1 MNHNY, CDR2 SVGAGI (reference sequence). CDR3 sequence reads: CASSSEGAMNTEAFF. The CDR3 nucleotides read TGTGCCAGCAGTTCGGAGGGGGCTATGAACACTGAAGCTTTCTTT.

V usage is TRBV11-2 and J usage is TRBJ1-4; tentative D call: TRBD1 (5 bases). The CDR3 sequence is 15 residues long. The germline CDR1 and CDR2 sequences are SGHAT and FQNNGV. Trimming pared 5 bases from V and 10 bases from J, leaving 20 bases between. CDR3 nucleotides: TGTGCCAGCAGCCCGCTACAAGGAGGGGTTCGAAAACTGTTTTTT. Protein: CASSPLQGGVRKLFF.

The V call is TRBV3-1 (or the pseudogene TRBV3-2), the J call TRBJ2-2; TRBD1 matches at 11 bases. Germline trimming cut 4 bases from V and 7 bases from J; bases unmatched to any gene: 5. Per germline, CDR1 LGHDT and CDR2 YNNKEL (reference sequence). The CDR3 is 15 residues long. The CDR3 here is CASSRGTGGIGELFF. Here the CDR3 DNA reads TGTGCCAGCAGCCGGGGGACAGGGGGTATCGGGGAGCTGTTTTTT.

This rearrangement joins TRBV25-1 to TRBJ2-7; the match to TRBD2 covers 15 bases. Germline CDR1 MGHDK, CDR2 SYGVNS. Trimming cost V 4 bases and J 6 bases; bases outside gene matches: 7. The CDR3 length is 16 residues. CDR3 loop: CASSAVPGLAGGEQYF. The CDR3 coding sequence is TGTGCCAGCAGTGCGGTTCCGGGACTAGCGGGAGGCGAGCAGTACTTC.

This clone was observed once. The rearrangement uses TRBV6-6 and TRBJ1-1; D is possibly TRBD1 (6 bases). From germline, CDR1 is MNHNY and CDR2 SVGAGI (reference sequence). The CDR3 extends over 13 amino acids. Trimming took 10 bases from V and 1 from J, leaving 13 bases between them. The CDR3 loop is CATMTGRNTEAFF. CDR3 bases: TGTGCCACCATGACAGGAAGGAACACTGAAGCTTTCTTT.

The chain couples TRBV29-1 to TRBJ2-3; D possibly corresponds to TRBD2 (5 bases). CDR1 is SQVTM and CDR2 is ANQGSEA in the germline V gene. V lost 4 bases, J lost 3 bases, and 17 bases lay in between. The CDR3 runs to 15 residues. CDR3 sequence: CSVGTSASRTDTQYF. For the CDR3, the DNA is TGCAGCGTTGGGACTTCAGCATCCCGAACAGATACGCAGTATTTT.

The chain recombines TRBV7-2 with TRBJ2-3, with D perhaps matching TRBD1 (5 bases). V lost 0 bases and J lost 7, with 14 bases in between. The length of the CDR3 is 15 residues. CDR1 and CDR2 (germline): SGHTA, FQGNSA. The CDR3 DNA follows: TGTGCCAGCAGCTTAGCGGGGCCCCCCGGAAATACGCAGTATTTT. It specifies CASSLAGPPGNTQYF.

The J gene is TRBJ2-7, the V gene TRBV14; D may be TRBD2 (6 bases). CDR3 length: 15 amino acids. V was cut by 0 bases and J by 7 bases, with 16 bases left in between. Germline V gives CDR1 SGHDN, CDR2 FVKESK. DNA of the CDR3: TGTGCCAGCAGCCAAGATTCGCTAGCGTCCCGGGAGCAGTACTTC. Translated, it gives CASSQDSLASREQYF.

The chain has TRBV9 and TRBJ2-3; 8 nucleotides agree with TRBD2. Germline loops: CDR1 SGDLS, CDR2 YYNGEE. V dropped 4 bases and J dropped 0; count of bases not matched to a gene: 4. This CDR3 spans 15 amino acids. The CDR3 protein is CASSRGLGSTDTQYF. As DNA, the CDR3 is TGTGCCAGCAGCAGGGGACTAGGGAGCACAGATACGCAGTATTTT. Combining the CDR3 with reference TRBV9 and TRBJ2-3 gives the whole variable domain DSGVTQTPKHLITATGQRVTLRCSPRSGDLSVYWYQQSLDQGLQFLIQYYNGEERAKGNILERFSAQQFPDLHSELNLSSLELGDSALYFCASSRGLGSTDTQYFGPGTRLTVL.

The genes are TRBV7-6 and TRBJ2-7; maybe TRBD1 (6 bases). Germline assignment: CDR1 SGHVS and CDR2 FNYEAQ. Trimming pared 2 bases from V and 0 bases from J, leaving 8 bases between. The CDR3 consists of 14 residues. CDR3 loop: CASSLTGSSYEQYF. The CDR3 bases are TGTGCCAGCAGCTTAACAGGGAGCTCCTACGAGCAGTACTTC. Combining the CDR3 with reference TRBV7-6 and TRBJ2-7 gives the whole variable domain GAGVSQSPRYKVTKRGQDVALRCDPISGHVSLYWYRQALGQGPEFLTYFNYEAQQDKSGLPNDRFSAERPEGSISTLTIQRTEQRDSAMYRCASSLTGSSYEQYFGPGTRLTVT.

CDR3 region: CASSIRQDFSQPQHF. CDR3 sequence (DNA): TGTGCCAGTAGTATCCGACAGGACTTCAGTCAGCCCCAGCATTTT. The chain is built from TRBV19 and TRBJ1-5; perhaps TRBD1 as D (6 bases). The CDR3 sequence is 15 residues long. V lost 3 bases and J lost 6, with 15 bases in between. Germline values: CDR1 LNHDA, CDR2 SQIVND (reference sequence).

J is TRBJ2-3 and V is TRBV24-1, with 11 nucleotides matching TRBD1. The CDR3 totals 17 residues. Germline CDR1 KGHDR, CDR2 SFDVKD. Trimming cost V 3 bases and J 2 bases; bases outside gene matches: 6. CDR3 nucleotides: TGTGCCACCAGTGATAGCCCGGACAGGGGGCCCACAGATACGCAGTATTTT. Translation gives CATSDSPDRGPTDTQYF.

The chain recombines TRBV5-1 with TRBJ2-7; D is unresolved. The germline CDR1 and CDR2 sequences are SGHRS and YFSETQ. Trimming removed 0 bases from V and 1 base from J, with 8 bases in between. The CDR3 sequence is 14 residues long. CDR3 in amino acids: CASSLALASYEQYF. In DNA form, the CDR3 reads TGCGCCAGCAGCTTGGCCTTGGCTTCCTACGAGCAGTACTTC.

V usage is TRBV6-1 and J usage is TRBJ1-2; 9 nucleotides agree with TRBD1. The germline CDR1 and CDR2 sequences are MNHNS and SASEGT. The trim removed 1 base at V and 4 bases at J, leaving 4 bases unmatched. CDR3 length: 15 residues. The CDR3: CASSEDRGRGYGYTF. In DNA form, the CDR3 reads TGTGCCAGCAGTGAAGACAGGGGGCGCGGCTATGGCTACACCTTC.